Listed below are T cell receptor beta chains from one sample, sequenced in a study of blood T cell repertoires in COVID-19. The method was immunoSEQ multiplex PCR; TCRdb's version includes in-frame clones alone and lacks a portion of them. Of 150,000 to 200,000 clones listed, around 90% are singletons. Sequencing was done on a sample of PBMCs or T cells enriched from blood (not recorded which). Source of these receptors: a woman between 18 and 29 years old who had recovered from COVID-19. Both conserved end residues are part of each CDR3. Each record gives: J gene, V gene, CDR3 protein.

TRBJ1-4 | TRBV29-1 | CSVDTGGANEKLFF
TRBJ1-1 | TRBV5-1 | CASSITGAHIEAFF
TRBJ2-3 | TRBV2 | CASGGQPLTDTQYF
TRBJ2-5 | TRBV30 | CAWNSGQETQYF
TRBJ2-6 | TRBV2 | CASNLGTVISGANVLTF
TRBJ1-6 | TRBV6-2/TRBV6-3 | CASSQGQIILF
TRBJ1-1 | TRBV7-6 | CASSFSEFSTEAFF
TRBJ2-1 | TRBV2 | CASQPGGRYNEQFF
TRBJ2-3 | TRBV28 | CASQVNTDTQYF
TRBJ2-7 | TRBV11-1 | CASSLDETGISYEQYF
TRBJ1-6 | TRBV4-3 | CASSQDTGFGSPLHF
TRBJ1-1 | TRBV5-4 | CASSPVGTAVGNTEAFF
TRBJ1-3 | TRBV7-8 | CASSFNSGNTIYF
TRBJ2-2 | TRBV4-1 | CASSQVFRLAGGNTGELFF
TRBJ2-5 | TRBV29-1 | CSSRASGQETQYF
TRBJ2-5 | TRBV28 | CASSFGLAGLKETQYF